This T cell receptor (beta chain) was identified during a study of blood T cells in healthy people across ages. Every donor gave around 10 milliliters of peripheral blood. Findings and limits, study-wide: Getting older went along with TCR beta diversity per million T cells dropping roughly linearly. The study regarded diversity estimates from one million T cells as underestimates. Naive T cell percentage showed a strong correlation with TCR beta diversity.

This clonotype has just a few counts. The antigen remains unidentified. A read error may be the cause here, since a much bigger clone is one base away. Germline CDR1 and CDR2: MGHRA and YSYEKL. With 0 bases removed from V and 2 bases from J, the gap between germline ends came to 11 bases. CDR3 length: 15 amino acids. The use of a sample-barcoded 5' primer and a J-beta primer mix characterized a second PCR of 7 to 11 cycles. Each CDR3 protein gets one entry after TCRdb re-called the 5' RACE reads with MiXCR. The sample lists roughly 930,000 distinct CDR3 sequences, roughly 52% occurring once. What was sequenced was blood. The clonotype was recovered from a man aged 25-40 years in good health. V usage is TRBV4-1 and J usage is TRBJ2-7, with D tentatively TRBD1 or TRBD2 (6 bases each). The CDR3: CASSQESRGAYEQYF. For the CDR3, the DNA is TGCGCCAGCAGCCAAGAGTCGAGGGGGGCCTACGAGCAGTACTTC.